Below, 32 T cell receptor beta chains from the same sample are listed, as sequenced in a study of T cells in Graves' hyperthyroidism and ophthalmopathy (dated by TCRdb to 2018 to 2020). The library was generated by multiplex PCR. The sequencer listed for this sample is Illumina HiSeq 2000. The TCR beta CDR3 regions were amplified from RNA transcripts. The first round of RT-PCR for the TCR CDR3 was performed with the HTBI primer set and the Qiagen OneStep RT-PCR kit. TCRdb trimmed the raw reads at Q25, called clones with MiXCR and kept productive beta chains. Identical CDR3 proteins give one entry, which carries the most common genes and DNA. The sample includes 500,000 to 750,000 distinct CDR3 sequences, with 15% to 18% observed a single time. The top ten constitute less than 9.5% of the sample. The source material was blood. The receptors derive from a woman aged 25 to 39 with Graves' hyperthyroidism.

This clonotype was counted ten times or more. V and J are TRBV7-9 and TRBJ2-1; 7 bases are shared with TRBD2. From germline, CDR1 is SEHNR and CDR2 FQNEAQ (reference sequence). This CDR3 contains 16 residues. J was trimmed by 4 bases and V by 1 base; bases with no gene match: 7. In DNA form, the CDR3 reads TGTGCCAGCAGCTTAGAGGCTAGCGGATCTTACAATGAGCAGTTCTTC. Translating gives CASSLEASGSYNEQFF.

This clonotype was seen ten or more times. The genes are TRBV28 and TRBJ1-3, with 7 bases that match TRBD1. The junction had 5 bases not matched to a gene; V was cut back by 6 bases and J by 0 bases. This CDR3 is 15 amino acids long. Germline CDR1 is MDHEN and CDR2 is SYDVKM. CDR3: CASRITGDSGNTIYF. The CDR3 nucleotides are TGTGCCAGCAGGATAACAGGGGACTCTGGAAACACCATATATTTT.

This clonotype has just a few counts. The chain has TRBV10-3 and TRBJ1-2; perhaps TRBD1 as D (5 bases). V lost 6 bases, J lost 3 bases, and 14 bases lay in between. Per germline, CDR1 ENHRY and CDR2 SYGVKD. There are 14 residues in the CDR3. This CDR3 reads CAIRPQGDDYGYTF. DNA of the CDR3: TGTGCCATCAGGCCCCAGGGTGACGACTATGGCTACACCTTC.

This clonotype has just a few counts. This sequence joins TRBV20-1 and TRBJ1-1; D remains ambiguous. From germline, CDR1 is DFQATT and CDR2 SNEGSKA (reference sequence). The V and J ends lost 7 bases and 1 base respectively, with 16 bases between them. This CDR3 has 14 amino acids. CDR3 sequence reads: CSVGPGSQNTEAFF. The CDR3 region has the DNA TGCAGTGTCGGTCCGGGCAGTCAGAACACTGAAGCTTTCTTT.

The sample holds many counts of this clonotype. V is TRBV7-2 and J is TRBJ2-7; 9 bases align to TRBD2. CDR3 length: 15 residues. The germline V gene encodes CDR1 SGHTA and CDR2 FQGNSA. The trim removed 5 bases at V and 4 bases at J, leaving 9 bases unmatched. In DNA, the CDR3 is TGTGCCAGCAGCCTTCTAGCGGGACCATCTTACGAGCAGTACTTC. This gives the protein CASSLLAGPSYEQYF.

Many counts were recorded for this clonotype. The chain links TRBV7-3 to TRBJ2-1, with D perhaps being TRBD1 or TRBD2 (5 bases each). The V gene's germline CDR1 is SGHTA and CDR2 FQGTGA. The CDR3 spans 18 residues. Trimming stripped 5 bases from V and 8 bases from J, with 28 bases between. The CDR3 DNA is TGTGCCAGCAGCCTTCAAGCCACCGGGACCATAAAAATCGATGAGCAGTTCTTC. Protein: CASSLQATGTIKIDEQFF.

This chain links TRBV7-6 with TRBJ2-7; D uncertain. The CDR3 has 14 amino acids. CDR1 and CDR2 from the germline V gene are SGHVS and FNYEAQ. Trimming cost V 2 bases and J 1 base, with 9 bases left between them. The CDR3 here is CASSLMGNSYEQYF. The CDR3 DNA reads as TGTGCCAGCAGCTTAATGGGGAATTCCTACGAGCAGTACTTC.

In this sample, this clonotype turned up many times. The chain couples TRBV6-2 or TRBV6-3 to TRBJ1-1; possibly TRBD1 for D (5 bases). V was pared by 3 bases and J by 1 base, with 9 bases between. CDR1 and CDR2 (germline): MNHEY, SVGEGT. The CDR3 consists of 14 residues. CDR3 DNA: TGTGCCAGCAGTTATGGGACTCAGAACACTGAAGCTTTCTTT. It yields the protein CASSYGTQNTEAFF.

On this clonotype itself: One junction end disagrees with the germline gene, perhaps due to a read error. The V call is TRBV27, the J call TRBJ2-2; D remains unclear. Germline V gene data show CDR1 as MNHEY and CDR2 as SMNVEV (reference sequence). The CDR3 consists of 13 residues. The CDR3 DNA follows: TGTGTCAGCAGTTTGATGGGATCCGGGGAGCTGTTTTTT. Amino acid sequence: CVSSLMGSGELFF.

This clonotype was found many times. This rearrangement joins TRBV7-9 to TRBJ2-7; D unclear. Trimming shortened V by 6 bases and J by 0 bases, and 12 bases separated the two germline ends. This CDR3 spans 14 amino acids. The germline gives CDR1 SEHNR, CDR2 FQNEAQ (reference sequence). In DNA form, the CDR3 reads TGTGCCAGCAGTTTTGTTAGCAGCTCCTACGAGCAGTACTTC. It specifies CASSFVSSSYEQYF.

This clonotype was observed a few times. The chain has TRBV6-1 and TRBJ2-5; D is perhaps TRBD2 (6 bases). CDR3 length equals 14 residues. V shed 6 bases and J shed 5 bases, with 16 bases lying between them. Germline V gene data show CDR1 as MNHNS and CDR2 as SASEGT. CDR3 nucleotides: TGTGCCAGCAGGACCGCGGGGACCTGGGAGACCCAGTACTTC. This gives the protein CASRTAGTWETQYF.

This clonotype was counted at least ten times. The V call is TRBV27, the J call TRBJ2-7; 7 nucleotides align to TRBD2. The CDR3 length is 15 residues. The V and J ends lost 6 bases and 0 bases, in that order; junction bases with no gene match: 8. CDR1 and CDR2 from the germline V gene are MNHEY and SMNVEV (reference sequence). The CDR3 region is CASSPRGGSSYEQYF. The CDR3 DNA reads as TGTGCCAGCAGCCCCCGAGGCGGGAGCTCCTACGAGCAGTACTTC.

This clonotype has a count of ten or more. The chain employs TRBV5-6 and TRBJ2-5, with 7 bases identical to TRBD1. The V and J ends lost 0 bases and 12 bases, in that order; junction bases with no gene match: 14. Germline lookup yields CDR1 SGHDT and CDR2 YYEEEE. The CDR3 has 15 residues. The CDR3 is CASSLEGQPLIVEYF. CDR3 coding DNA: TGTGCCAGCAGCTTGGAGGGACAGCCCCTTATCGTGGAGTACTTC. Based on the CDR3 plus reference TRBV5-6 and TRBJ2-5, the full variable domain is DAGVTQSPTHLIKTRGQQVTLRCSPKSGHDTVSWYQQALGQGPQFIFQYYEEEERQRGNFPDRFSGHQFPNYSSELNVNALLLGDSALYLCASSLEGQPLIVEYFGPGTRLLVL.

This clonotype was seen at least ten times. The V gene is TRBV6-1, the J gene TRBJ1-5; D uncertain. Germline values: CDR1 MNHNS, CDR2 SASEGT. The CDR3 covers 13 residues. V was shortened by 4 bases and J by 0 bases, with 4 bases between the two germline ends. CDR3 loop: CASSGNSNQPQHF. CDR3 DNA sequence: TGTGCCAGCAGTGGGAATAGCAATCAGCCCCAGCATTTT.

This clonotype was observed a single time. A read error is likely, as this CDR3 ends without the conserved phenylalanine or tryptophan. The CDR3 region is CASSQDAATYEQYL. The CDR3, as DNA: TGTGCCAGCAGCCAAGACGCGGCCACCTACGAGCAGTACCTC. The rearrangement links TRBV3-1 to TRBJ2-7; D is undetermined. CDR1 is LGHDT and CDR2 is YNNKEL in the germline V gene (reference sequence). The CDR3 is made up of 14 amino acids. V gave up 0 bases and J gave up 2 bases, with 8 bases separating them.

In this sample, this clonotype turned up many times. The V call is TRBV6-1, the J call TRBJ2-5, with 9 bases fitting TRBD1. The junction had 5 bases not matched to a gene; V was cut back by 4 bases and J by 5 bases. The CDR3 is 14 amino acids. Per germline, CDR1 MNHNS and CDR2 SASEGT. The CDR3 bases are TGTGCCAGCAGTGGAGGGACAGGGTGGGAGACCCAGTACTTC. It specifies CASSGGTGWETQYF.

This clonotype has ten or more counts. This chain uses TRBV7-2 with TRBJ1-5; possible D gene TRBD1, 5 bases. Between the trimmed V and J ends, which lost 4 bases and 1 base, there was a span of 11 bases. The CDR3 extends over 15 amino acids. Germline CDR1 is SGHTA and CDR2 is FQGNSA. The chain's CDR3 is CASSSFRDSNQPQHF. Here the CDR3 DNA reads TGTGCCAGCAGCTCCTTCCGGGACAGCAATCAGCCCCAGCATTTT.

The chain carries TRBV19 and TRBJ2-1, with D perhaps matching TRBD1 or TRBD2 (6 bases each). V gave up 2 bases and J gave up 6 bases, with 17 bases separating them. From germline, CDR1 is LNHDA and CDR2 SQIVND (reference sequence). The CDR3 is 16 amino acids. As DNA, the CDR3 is TGTGCCAGTAGTATAAGGAGGGGGTCCGGAGGCAATGAGCAGTTCTTC. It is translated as CASSIRRGSGGNEQFF. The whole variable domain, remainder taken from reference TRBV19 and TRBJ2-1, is DGGITQSPKYLFRKEGQNVTLSCEQNLNHDAMYWYRQDPGQGLRLIYYSQIVNDFQKGDIAEGYSVSREKKESFPLTVTSAQKNPTAFYLCASSIRRGSGGNEQFFGPGTRLTVL.

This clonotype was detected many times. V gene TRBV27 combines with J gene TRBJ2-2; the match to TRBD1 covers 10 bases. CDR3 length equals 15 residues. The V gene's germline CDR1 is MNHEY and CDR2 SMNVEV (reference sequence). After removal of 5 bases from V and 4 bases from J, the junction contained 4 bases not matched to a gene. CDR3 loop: CASSPGQGITGELFF. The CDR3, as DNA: TGTGCCAGCAGTCCGGGACAGGGGATCACCGGGGAGCTGTTTTTT.

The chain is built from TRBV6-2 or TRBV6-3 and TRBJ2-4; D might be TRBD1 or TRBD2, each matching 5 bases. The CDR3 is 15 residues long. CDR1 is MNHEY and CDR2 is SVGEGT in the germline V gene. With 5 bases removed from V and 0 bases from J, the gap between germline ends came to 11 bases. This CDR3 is CASSRDGLAKNIQYF. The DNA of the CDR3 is TGTGCCAGCAGTCGGGACGGTCTAGCCAAAAACATTCAGTACTTC.

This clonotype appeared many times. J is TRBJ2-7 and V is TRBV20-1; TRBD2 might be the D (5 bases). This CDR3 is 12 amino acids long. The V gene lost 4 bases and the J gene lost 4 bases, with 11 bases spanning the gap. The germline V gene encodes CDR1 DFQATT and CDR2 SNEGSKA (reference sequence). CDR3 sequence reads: CSAKPGIYEQYF. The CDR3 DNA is TGCAGTGCTAAACCGGGAATATACGAGCAGTACTTC.

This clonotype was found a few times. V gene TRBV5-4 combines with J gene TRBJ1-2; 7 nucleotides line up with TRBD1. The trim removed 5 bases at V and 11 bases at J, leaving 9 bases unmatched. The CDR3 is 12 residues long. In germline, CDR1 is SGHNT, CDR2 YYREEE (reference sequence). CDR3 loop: CASSGVQGIYTF. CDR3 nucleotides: TGTGCCAGCAGTGGGGTACAGGGGATATACACCTTC.

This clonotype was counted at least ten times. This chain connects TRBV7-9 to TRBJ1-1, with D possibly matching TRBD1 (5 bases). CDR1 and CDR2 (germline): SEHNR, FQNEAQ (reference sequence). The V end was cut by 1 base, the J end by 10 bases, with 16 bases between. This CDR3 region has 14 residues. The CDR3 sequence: CASSLEQGGNRAFF. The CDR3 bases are TGTGCCAGCAGCTTAGAGCAGGGCGGGAATAGAGCTTTCTTT.

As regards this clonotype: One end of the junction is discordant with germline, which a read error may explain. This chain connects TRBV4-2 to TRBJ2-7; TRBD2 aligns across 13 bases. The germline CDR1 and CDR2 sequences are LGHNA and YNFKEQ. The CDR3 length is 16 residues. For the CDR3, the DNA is TGTGCCAGCAGCCAAGCGCTGACTAGCGGGAGGAACGAGCATTACTTC. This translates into CASSQALTSGRNEHYF.

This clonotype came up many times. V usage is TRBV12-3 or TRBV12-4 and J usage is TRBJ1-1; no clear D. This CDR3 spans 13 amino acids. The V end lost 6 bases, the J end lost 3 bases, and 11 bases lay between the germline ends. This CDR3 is CASRSMPYTEAFF. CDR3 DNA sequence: TGTGCCAGCAGGTCAATGCCCTACACTGAAGCTTTCTTT.

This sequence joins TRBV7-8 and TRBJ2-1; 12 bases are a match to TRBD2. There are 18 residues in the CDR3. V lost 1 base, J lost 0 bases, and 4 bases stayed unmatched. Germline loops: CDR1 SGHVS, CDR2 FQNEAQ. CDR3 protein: CASSLELAGGDSYNEQFF. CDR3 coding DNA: TGTGCCAGCAGCTTAGAACTAGCGGGAGGTGACTCCTACAATGAGCAGTTCTTC. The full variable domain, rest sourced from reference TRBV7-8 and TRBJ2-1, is GAGVSQSPRYKVAKRGQDVALRCDPISGHVSLFWYQQALGQGPEFLTYFQNEAQLDKSGLPSDRFFAERPEGSVSTLKIQRTQQEDSAVYLCASSLELAGGDSYNEQFFGPGTRLTVL.

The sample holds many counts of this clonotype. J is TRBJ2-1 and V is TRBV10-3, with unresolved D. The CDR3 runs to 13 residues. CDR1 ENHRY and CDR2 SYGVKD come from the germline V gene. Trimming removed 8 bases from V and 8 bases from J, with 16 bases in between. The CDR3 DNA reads TGTGCCATCCGTCTTTCGTCTATGGATGAGCAGTTCTTC. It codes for CAIRLSSMDEQFF.

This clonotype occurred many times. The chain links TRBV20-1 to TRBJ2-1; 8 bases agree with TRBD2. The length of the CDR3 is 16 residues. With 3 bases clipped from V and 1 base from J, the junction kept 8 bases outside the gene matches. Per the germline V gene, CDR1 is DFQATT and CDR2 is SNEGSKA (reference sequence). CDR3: CSASKSSGVSYNEQFF. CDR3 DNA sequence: TGCAGTGCTAGTAAAAGTAGCGGGGTTTCCTACAATGAGCAGTTCTTC.

The CDR3 nucleotides read TGCGCCAGCAGCATCACTAGCGGGAGGGATCATGAGCAGTTCTTC. It is translated as CASSITSGRDHEQFF. The chain joins TRBV5-1 to TRBJ2-1; 13 bases agree with TRBD2. Trimming removed 4 bases from V and 8 bases from J; junction bases left unmatched: 6. Germline lookup yields CDR1 SGHRS and CDR2 YFSETQ. The length of the CDR3 is 15 residues.

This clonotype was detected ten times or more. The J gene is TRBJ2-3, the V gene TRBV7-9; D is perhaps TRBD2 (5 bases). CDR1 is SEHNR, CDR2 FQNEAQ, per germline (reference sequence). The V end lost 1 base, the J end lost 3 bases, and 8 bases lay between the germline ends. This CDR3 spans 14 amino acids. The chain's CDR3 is CASSLGPGTDTQYF. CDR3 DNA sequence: TGTGCCAGCAGCTTAGGCCCGGGAACAGATACGCAGTATTTT.

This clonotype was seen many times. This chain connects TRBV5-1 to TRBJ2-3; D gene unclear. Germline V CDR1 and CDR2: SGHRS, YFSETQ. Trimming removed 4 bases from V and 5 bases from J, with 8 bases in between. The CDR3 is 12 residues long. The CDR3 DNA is TGCGCCAGCAGCACCACCAAAGATACGCAGTATTTT. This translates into CASSTTKDTQYF.

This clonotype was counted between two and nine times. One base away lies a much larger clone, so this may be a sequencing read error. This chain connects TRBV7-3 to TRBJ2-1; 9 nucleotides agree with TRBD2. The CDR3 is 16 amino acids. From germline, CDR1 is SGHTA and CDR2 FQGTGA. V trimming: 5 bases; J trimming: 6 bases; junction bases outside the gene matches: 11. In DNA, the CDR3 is TGTGCCAGCAGCGAGAATAGCGGGAGTCCCTGCAATGAGCAGTTCTTC. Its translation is CASSENSGSPCNEQFF.